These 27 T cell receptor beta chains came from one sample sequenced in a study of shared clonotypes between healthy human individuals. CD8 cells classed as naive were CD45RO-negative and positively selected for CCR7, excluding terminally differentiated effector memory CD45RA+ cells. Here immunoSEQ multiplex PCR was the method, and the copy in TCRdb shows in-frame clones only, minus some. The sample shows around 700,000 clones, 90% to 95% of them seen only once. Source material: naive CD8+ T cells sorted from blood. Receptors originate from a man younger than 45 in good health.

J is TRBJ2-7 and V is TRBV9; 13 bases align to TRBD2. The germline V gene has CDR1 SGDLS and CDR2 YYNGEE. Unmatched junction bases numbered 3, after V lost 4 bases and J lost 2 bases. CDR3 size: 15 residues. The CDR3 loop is CASSPGTSGAYEQYF. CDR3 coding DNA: TGTGCCAGCAGCCCAGGGACTAGCGGGGCCTACGAGCAGTACTTC.

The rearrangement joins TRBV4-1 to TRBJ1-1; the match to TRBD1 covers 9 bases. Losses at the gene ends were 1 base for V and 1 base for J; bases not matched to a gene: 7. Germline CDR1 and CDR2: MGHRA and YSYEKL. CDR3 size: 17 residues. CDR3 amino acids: CASSQVQGALGNTEAFF. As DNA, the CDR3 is TGCGCCAGCAGCCAAGTACAGGGGGCCCTTGGGAACACTGAAGCTTTCTTT.

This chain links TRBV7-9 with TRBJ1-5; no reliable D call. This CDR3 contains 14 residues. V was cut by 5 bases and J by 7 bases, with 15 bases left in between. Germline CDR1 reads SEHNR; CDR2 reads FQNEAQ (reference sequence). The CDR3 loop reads CASSPRRERQPQHF. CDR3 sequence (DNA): TGTGCCAGCAGCCCCCGGAGGGAAAGGCAGCCCCAGCATTTT.

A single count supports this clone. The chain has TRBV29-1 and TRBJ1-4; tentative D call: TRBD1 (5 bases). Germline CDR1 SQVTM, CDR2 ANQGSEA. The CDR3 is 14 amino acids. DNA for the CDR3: TGCAGTTGTGGGGGGAGTGCGGGAGGGGAAAAACTGTTTTTT. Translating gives CSCGGSAGGEKLFF.

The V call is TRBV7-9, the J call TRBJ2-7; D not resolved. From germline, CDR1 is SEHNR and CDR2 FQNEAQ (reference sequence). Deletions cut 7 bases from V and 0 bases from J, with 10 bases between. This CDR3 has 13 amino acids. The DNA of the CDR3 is TGTGCCAGCACCTACAGCGACTCCTACGAGCAGTACTTC. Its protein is CASTYSDSYEQYF.

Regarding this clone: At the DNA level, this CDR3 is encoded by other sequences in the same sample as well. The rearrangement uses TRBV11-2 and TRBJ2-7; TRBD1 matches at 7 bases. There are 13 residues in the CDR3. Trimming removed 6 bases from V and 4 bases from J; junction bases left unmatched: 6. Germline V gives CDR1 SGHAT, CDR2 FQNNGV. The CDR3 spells CASSFSRGYEQYF. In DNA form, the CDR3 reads TGTGCCAGCAGTTTTAGCAGGGGGTACGAGCAGTACTTC.

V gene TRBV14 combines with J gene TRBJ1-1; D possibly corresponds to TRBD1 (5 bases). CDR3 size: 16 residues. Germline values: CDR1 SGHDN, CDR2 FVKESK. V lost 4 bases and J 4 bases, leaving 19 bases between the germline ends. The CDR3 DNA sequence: TGTGCCAGCAGCCCACTTGGCAGGGATCGGGGCACTGAAGCTTTCTTT. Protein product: CASSPLGRDRGTEAFF. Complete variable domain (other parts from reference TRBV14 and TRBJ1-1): EAGVTQFPSHSVIEKGQTVTLRCDPISGHDNLYWYRRVMGKEIKFLLHFVKESKQDESGMPNNRFLAERTGGTYSTLKVQPAELEDSGVYFCASSPLGRDRGTEAFFGQGTRLTVV.

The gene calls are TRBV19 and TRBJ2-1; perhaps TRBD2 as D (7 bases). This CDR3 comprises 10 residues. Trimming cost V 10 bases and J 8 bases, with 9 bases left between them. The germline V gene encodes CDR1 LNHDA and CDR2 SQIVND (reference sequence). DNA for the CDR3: TGTGCCACGGGGGGCCATGAGCAGTTCTTC. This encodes CATGGHEQFF.

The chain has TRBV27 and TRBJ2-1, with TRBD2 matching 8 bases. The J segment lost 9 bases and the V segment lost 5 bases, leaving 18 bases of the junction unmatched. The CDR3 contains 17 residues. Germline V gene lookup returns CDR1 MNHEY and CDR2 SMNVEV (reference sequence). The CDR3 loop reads CASSDWANSPGGGEQFF. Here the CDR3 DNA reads TGTGCCAGCAGTGACTGGGCTAATTCTCCGGGAGGGGGTGAGCAGTTCTTC.

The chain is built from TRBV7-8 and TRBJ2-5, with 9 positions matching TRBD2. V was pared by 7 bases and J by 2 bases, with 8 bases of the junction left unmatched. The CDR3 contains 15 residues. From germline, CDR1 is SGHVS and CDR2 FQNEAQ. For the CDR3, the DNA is TGTGCCAGCAAGACTAGCGGTTATACACAAGAGACCCAGTACTTC. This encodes CASKTSGYTQETQYF.

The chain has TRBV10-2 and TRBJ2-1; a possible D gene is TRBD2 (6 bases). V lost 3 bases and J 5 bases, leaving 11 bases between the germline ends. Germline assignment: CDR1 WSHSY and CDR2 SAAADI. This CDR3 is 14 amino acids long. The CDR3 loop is CASSDVGGNNEQFF. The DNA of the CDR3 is TGCGCCAGCAGTGACGTGGGAGGTAACAATGAGCAGTTCTTC.

The CDR3 bases are TGTGCCAGCAGGGTCGAGGGGACTACGTACGAGCAGTACTTC. Translation gives CASRVEGTTYEQYF. This chain links TRBV7-2 with TRBJ2-7; 7 positions agree with TRBD2. There are 14 residues in the CDR3. V gave up 6 bases and J gave up 4 bases; unmatched junction bases: 9. Germline CDR1 and CDR2: SGHTA and FQGNSA. Full variable domain (missing parts from reference TRBV7-2 and TRBJ2-7): GAGVSQSPSNKVTEKGKDVELRCDPISGHTALYWYRQSLGQGLEFLIYFQGNSAPDKSGLPSDRFSAERTGGSVSTLTIQRTQQEDSAVYLCASRVEGTTYEQYFGPGTRLTVT.

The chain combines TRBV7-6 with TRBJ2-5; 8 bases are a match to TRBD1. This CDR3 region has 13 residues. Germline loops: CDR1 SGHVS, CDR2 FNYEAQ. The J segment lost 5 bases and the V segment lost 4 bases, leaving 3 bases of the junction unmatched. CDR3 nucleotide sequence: TGTGCCAGCAGCTGGACAGGGTCGGAGACCCAGTACTTC. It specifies CASSWTGSETQYF.

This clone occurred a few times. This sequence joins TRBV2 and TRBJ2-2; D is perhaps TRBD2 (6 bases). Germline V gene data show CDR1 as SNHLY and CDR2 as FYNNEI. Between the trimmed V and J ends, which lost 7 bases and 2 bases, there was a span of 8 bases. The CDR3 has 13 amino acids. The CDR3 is CASILANTGELFF. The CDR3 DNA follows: TGTGCCAGCATACTAGCCAACACCGGGGAGCTGTTTTTT.

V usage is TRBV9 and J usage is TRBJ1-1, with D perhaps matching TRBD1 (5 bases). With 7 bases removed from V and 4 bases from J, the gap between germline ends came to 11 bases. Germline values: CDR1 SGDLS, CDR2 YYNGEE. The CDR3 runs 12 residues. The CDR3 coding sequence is TGTGCCAGCGGGAGGGGAGGCACTGAAGCTTTCTTT. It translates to CASGRGGTEAFF.

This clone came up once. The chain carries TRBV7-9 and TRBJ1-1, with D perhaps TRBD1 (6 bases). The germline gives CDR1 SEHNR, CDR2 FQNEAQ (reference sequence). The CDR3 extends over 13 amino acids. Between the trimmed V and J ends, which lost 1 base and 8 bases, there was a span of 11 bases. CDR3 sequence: CASSLVGGQEAFF. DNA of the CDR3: TGTGCCAGCAGCTTAGTAGGTGGACAGGAAGCTTTCTTT.

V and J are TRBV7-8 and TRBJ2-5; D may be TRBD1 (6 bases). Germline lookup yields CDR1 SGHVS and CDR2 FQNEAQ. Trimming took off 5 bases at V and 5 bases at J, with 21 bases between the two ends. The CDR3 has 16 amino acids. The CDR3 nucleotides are TGTGCCAGCAGCCCAGGCGCACAGGGCCAGGGGGAGACCCAGTACTTC. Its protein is CASSPGAQGQGETQYF. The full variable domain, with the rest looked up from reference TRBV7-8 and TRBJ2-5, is GAGVSQSPRYKVAKRGQDVALRCDPISGHVSLFWYQQALGQGPEFLTYFQNEAQLDKSGLPSDRFFAERPEGSVSTLKIQRTQQEDSAVYLCASSPGAQGQGETQYFGPGTRLLVL.

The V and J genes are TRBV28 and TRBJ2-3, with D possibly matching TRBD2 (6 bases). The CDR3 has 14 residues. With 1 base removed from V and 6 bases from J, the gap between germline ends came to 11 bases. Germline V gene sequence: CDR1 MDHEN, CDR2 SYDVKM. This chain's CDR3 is CASSLLQTSDTQYF. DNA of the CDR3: TGTGCCAGCAGTTTATTACAGACTAGTGATACGCAGTATTTT.

The CDR3: CASSQWVNRGNYNEQFF. The CDR3 DNA reads TGCGCCAGCAGCCAATGGGTTAACAGGGGAAACTACAATGAGCAGTTCTTC. This chain uses TRBV4-1 with TRBJ2-1; TRBD1 agrees at 7 bases. The germline V gene encodes CDR1 MGHRA and CDR2 YSYEKL. V lost 2 bases, J lost 3 bases, and 10 bases stayed unmatched. The CDR3 sequence is 17 residues long.

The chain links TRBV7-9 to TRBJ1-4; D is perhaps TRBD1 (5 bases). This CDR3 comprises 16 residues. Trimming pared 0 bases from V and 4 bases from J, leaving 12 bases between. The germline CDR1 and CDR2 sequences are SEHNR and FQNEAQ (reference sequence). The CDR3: CASSLAPGRSNEKLFF. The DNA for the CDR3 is TGTGCCAGCAGCTTAGCACCGGGACGGAGTAATGAAAAACTGTTTTTT.

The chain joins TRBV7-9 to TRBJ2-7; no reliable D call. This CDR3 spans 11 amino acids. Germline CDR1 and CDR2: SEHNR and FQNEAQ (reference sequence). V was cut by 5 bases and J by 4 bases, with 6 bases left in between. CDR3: CASSNQYEQYF. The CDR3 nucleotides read TGTGCCAGCAGCAACCAATACGAGCAGTACTTC.

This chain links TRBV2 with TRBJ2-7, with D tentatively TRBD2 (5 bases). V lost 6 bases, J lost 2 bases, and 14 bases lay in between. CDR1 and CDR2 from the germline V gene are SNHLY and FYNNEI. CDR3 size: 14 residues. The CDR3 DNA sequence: TGTGCCAGCAGGGACCCCGGGAAAACCTACGAGCAGTACTTC. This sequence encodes CASRDPGKTYEQYF.

CDR3 coding DNA: TGTGCCAGCAGCTTGGGACCCAACTACGAGCAGTACTTC. The encoded protein is CASSLGPNYEQYF. This chain uses TRBV13 with TRBJ2-7; D possibly matches TRBD1 or TRBD2 (5 bases each). V was pared by 3 bases and J by 3 bases, with 9 bases between. The CDR3 runs to 13 residues. Germline values: CDR1 PRHDT, CDR2 FYEKMQ (reference sequence).

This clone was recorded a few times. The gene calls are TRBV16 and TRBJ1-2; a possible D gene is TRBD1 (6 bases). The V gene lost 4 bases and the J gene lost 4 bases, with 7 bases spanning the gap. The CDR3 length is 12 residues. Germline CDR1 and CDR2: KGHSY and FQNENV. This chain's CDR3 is CASSPDSYGYTF. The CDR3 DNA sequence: TGTGCCAGCAGCCCGGACAGCTATGGCTACACCTTC.

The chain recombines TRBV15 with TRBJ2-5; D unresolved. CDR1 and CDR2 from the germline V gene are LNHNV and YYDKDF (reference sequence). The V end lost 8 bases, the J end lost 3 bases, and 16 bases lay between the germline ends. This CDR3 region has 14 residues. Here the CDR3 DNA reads TGTGCCACCGTCGACCTGAACTCGAAAGAGACCCAGTACTTC. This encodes CATVDLNSKETQYF.

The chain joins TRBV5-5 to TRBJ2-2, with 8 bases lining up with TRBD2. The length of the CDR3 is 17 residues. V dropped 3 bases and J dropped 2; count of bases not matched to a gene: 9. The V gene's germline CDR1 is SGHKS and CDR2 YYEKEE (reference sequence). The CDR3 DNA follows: TGTGCCAGCAGCTCAAACGTCGCGGGAGGAAACACCGGGGAGCTGTTTTTT. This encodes CASSSNVAGGNTGELFF.

CDR3 sequence reads: CASSKRQNF. CDR3 DNA: TGTGCCAGCAGCAAAAGACAGAACTTC. V gene TRBV21-1 combines with J gene TRBJ2-4; the table's D call TRBD1 went unverified against the DNA. TRBV21-1 is an annotated pseudogene. The CDR3 totals 9 residues.